The 3 T cell receptor beta chains below all came from one sample that was sequenced in a study of blood T cell repertoires in COVID-19. This table comes from immunoSEQ multiplex PCR, and its TCRdb copy is limited to in-frame clones, with some not included. The sample has some 320,000 clones, roughly 85% seen once. The sequenced material came from PBMCs or T cells enriched from blood (not recorded which). The source of these receptors is a woman aged 25 to 39 who had been exposed to COVID-19.

V usage is TRBV30 and J usage is TRBJ2-3; TRBD2 matches at 9 bases. Trimming took 5 bases from V and 0 from J; bases not matched to a gene: 6. The CDR3 contains 15 residues. Germline-derived CDR1 and CDR2 are GTSNPN and SVGIG (reference sequence). Here the CDR3 DNA reads TGTGCCTGGTCCGGAGCGGGGGGAAGCACAGATACGCAGTATTTT. Translated, it gives CAWSGAGGSTDTQYF.

The rearrangement joins TRBV10-3 to TRBJ1-2; 9 positions agree with TRBD1. The germline gives CDR1 ENHRY, CDR2 SYGVKD. CDR3 length: 15 amino acids. J was trimmed by 3 bases and V by 3 bases; bases with no gene match: 5. In DNA form, the CDR3 reads TGTGCCATCAGTGAAAGGACAGGGGATGACTATGGCTACACCTTC. Its translation is CAISERTGDDYGYTF.

This clone has a handful of counts. The gene calls are TRBV29-1 and TRBJ1-2; TRBD1 is a possible D gene (6 bases). There are 14 residues in the CDR3. Trimming cost V 6 bases and J 4 bases, with 18 bases left between them. Germline CDR1 and CDR2: SQVTM and ANQGSEA. The CDR3 loop is CSVGYRDIPYGYTF. The CDR3 nucleotides read TGCAGCGTCGGTTACCGGGACATACCCTATGGCTACACCTTC.